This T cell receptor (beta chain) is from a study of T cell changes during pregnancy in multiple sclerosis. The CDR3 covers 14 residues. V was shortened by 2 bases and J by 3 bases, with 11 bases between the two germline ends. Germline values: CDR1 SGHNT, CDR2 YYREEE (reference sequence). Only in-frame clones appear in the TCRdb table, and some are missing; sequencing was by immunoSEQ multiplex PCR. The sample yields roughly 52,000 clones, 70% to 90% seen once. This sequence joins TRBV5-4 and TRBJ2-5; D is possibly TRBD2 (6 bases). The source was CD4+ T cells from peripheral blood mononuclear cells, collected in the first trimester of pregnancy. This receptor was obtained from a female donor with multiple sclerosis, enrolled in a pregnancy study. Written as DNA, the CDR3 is TGTGCCAGCAGCTTTTCCGGCGGGGAAGAGACCCAGTACTTC. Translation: CASSFSGGEETQYF.